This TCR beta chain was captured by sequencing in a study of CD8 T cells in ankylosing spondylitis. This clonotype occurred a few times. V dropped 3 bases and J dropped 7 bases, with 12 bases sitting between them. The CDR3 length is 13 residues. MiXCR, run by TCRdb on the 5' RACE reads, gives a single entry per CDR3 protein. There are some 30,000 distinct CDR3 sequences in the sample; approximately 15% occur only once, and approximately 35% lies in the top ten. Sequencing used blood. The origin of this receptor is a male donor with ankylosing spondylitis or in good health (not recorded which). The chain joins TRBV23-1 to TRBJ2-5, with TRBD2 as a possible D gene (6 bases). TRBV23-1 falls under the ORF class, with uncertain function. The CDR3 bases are TGCGCCAGCAGTCAGGGACTGGGAGGGACCCAGTACTTC. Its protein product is CASSQGLGGTQYF.